The entry that follows covers one T cell receptor beta chain sequence. Germline CDR1 MNHEY, CDR2 SVGAGI. The CDR3 loop spans 15 amino acids. V lost 0 bases and J lost 4, with 12 bases in between. The sample is drawn from a study of blood T cell repertoires in COVID-19. Study context: Sources were T cells, B-cell-depleted T cells, or PBMCs; the material itself was cDNA or gDNA.

Produced via immunoSEQ multiplex PCR; TCRdb's table is partial and in-frame only. The sample gives 80,000 to 100,000 clones, 80% to 85% of which show up once; around a sixth is in the top ten. This sequence joins TRBV6-5 and TRBJ1-1; D possibly corresponds to TRBD1 (6 bases). This clonotype originated in a woman over 75 with active or convalescent COVID-19. The sequenced sample consisted of peripheral blood. This chain's CDR3 is CASSYSGAEGTEAFF. The CDR3 nucleotides read TGTGCCAGCAGTTACTCGGGGGCCGAGGGCACTGAAGCTTTCTTT.